One sample yielded the 24 T cell receptor beta chains listed below, sequenced in a study of cytomegalovirus exposure and HLA in healthy donors. The PCR had 60 Vbeta and 13 Jbeta primers. The repertoire was sequenced with immunoSEQ multiplex PCR; TCRdb's copy has only in-frame clones and lacks some. The sample consists of 150,000 to 200,000 clones, approximately 78% of them appearing once. The sequenced sample consisted of PBMCs. The receptor set was obtained from a young woman in good health and CMV-seronegative.

The rearrangement joins TRBV28 to TRBJ2-5; unclear D gene. TRBJ2-7 explains the end of the DNA better; the J call may be wrong. Germline CDR1 is MDHEN and CDR2 is SYDVKM. CDR3 length: 12 amino acids. CDR3 nucleotides: TGTGCCAGCAGTTCGCCGATCTACGAGCAGTACTTC. It specifies CASSSPIYEQYF.

V gene TRBV19 combines with J gene TRBJ2-7, with 9 bases matching TRBD1. CDR1 LNHDA and CDR2 SQIVND come from the germline V gene (reference sequence). The CDR3 runs 15 residues. The V gene end was trimmed by 5 bases and the J gene end by 0 bases; junction bases not matched to a gene: 5. The DNA for the CDR3 is TGTGCCAGTAGTGAAGCGGACAGGGGCTCCTACGAGCAGTACTTC. Translating gives CASSEADRGSYEQYF.

This clone appeared once. The chain couples TRBV1 to TRBJ2-3; TRBD2, as called in the table, went unchecked against the DNA. TRBV1 is tagged as a pseudogene. CDR3 length: 17 amino acids. The CDR3 bases are TGCACCAGCAGCCGTGGCGGGAGGGCCGGGAGCACAGATACGCAGTATTTT. Translating it yields CTSSRGGRAGSTDTQYF.

With regard to this clone: Other DNA sequences in the sample encode the same CDR3. J is TRBJ1-2 and V is TRBV5-4; D remains ambiguous. Trimming took off 2 bases at V and 10 bases at J, with 9 bases between the two ends. CDR3 length: 11 residues. Germline assignment: CDR1 SGHNT and CDR2 YYREEE (reference sequence). For the CDR3, the DNA is TGTGCCAGCAGCTTTGTGTCAGACTACACCTTC. This sequence encodes CASSFVSDYTF.

The chain uses TRBV29-1 and TRBJ2-5; TRBD2 matches 10 bases. CDR1 and CDR2 (germline): SQVTM, ANQGSEA. Trimming removed 2 bases from V and 4 bases from J; junction bases left unmatched: 7. The CDR3 spans 15 residues. CDR3 loop: CSVENSGGAGETQYF. In DNA, the CDR3 is TGCAGCGTTGAAAACAGCGGGGGGGCGGGAGAGACCCAGTACTTC.

This chain links TRBV27 with TRBJ1-3, with TRBD1 identical over 8 bases. V lost 7 bases to trimming and J lost 2 bases; unmatched junction nucleotides: 4. CDR3 length: 14 residues. Germline lookup yields CDR1 MNHEY and CDR2 SMNVEV (reference sequence). DNA of the CDR3: TGTGCCAGCAAGGACAGGGAGGCTGGAAACACCATATATTTT. Amino acids: CASKDREAGNTIYF.

The chain is built from TRBV11-3 and TRBJ1-1; tentative D call: TRBD1 (5 bases). The CDR3 runs 15 residues. Trimming took off 5 bases at V and 3 bases at J, with 16 bases between the two ends. Germline loops: CDR1 SGHNT, CDR2 YENEEA. As DNA, the CDR3 is TGTGCCAGCAGCCTCCGGGCGGGGGAGGACACTGAAGCTTTCTTT. Protein product: CASSLRAGEDTEAFF.

The genes are TRBV5-4 and TRBJ2-2; 12 bases fit TRBD2. The CDR3 spans 15 residues. Germline V gene sequence: CDR1 SGHNT, CDR2 YYREEE (reference sequence). V trimming: 4 bases; J trimming: 6 bases; junction bases outside the gene matches: 4. CDR3 coding DNA: TGTGCCAGCAGCCCGCGACTAGCGGGAGCCGGGGAGCTGTTTTTT. It translates to CASSPRLAGAGELFF.

The J gene is TRBJ2-1, the V gene TRBV6-5; D ambiguous. Trimming stripped 0 bases from V and 8 bases from J, with 17 bases between. The CDR3 is 16 residues long. Germline V gives CDR1 MNHEY, CDR2 SVGAGI. CDR3 amino acids: CASSYSWPYSQDEQFF. Written as DNA, the CDR3 is TGTGCCAGCAGTTACTCGTGGCCCTATTCCCAGGATGAGCAGTTCTTC.

The chain combines TRBV28 with TRBJ1-1, with D unresolved. Germline V CDR1 and CDR2: MDHEN, SYDVKM. The CDR3 loop spans 15 amino acids. Trimming removed 2 bases from V and 3 bases from J, with 13 bases in between. The CDR3 sequence is CASSLAGGEDTEAFF. The CDR3 coding sequence is TGTGCCAGCAGTTTAGCGGGCGGGGAGGACACTGAAGCTTTCTTT.

The chain carries TRBV5-1 and TRBJ2-7; D gene unclear. V lost 0 bases to trimming and J lost 2 bases, with 9 bases between them. The CDR3 loop spans 14 amino acids. Germline V CDR1 and CDR2: SGHRS, YFSETQ. The CDR3 sequence is CASSLASWPYEQYF. The CDR3 nucleotides are TGCGCCAGCAGCTTGGCCTCGTGGCCCTACGAGCAGTACTTC.

The V gene is TRBV27, the J gene TRBJ1-6; a possible D gene is TRBD1 (6 bases). The CDR3 spans 18 residues. From germline, CDR1 is MNHEY and CDR2 SMNVEV (reference sequence). V was shortened by 2 bases and J by 0 bases, with 14 bases between the two germline ends. CDR3 protein: CASSLQASGASYNSPLHF. In nucleotides, the CDR3 is TGTGCCAGCAGTTTACAAGCTTCAGGGGCCTCCTATAATTCACCCCTCCACTTT.

This clone was counted once. Germline is not matched at one junction end, which may reflect a read error. This chain connects TRBV7-9 to TRBJ2-3; the match to TRBD2 covers 13 bases. This CDR3 region has 14 residues. Looked up from germline, CDR1 is SEHNR and CDR2 is FQNEAQ (reference sequence). CDR3: CSSGTSGVTDTQYF. The CDR3 DNA reads as TGTTCCAGTGGGACTAGCGGGGTTACAGATACGCAGTATTTT. Full variable domain (missing parts from reference TRBV7-9 and TRBJ2-3): DTGVSQNPRHKITKRGQNVTFRCDPISEHNRLYWYRQTLGQGPEFLTYFQNEAQLEKSRLLSDRFSAERPKGSFSTLEIQRTEQGDSAMYLCSSGTSGVTDTQYFGPGTRLTVL.

V and J are TRBV29-1 and TRBJ1-1, with 8 bases fitting TRBD1. V trimming: 6 bases; J trimming: 3 bases; junction bases outside the gene matches: 3. Germline-derived CDR1 and CDR2 are SQVTM and ANQGSEA. The CDR3 is 12 amino acids. CDR3 nucleotide sequence: TGCAGCGTGAGGACAGGGCACACTGAAGCTTTCTTT. Translated: CSVRTGHTEAFF.

The chain carries TRBV6-5 and TRBJ2-7, with TRBD1 matching 10 bases. Germline CDR1 MNHEY, CDR2 SVGAGI. CDR3 length: 15 residues. Losses at the gene ends were 6 bases for V and 5 bases for J; bases not matched to a gene: 10. CDR3 sequence reads: CASSLTGDRGHEQYF. The CDR3 DNA reads TGTGCCAGCAGCCTCACTGGGGACAGGGGCCACGAGCAGTACTTC.

This clone was found once. This chain links TRBV7-9 with TRBJ2-1; 7 bases fit TRBD2. V lost 1 base to trimming and J lost 4 bases; unmatched junction nucleotides: 7. The CDR3 is 16 amino acids. CDR1 and CDR2 (germline): SEHNR, FQNEAQ (reference sequence). As DNA, the CDR3 is TGTGCCAGCAGCTTAGTTCTAGCGGACCTTTACAATGAGCAGTTCTTC. Translating gives CASSLVLADLYNEQFF.

The rearrangement links TRBV11-2 to TRBJ2-7; TRBD2 matches 9 bases. Germline V gives CDR1 SGHAT, CDR2 FQNNGV. V lost 0 bases to trimming and J lost 2 bases; unmatched junction nucleotides: 8. This CDR3 contains 17 residues. The chain's CDR3 is CASSLDTATSGTYEQYF. The CDR3 DNA reads TGTGCCAGCAGCTTAGATACCGCGACTAGCGGAACCTACGAGCAGTACTTC.

This chain connects TRBV29-1 to TRBJ2-7, with a possible D match to TRBD2 (6 bases). V dropped 1 base and J dropped 5 bases, with 12 bases sitting between them. Germline V CDR1 and CDR2: SQVTM, ANQGSEA. The CDR3 extends over 13 amino acids. The DNA of the CDR3 is TGCAGCGTTGAAGCGGTGGGGGGAGACGAGCAGTACTTC. This sequence encodes CSVEAVGGDEQYF.

CDR3 sequence reads: CASLSRQRCYEQYF. DNA for the CDR3: TGCGCCTCGTTGAGCCGACAGAGATGCTACGAGCAGTACTTC. This chain connects TRBV5-1 to TRBJ2-7; possible D gene TRBD1, 5 bases. Trimming shortened V by 10 bases and J by 3 bases, and 20 bases separated the two germline ends. CDR1 SGHRS and CDR2 YFSETQ come from the germline V gene. The CDR3 is 14 amino acids.

This chain connects TRBV7-9 to TRBJ2-4; perhaps TRBD2 as D (5 bases). Germline V CDR1 and CDR2: SEHNR, FQNEAQ (reference sequence). The CDR3 loop spans 14 amino acids. The V and J ends lost 5 bases and 1 base respectively, with 9 bases between them. The CDR3 DNA is TGTGCCAGCAGCGTCCGGGATGCCAAAAACATTCAGTACTTC. It translates to CASSVRDAKNIQYF.

The genes are TRBV29-1 and TRBJ2-5, with D perhaps TRBD2 (6 bases). The V and J ends lost 2 bases and 11 bases respectively, with 15 bases between them. The length of the CDR3 is 12 residues. The germline V gene encodes CDR1 SQVTM and CDR2 ANQGSEA. CDR3 region: CSVELGGSEQYF. CDR3 bases: TGCAGCGTTGAATTAGGAGGGAGTGAGCAGTACTTC.

This chain links TRBV5-1 with TRBJ2-3; 9 bases align to TRBD2. Unmatched junction bases numbered 8, after V lost 7 bases and J lost 2 bases. The germline CDR1 and CDR2 sequences are SGHRS and YFSETQ. CDR3 size: 15 residues. This CDR3 reads CASVLSGGPTDTQYF. The DNA of the CDR3 is TGCGCCAGCGTTCTAAGCGGGGGGCCCACAGATACGCAGTATTTT.

The V call is TRBV9, the J call TRBJ2-5; maybe TRBD1 (6 bases). The germline gives CDR1 SGDLS, CDR2 YYNGEE. The length of the CDR3 is 15 residues. Trimming removed 0 bases from V and 1 base from J, with 10 bases in between. CDR3 protein: CASSVATGPQETQYF. DNA for the CDR3: TGTGCCAGCAGCGTAGCGACAGGTCCCCAAGAGACCCAGTACTTC.

The CDR3 loop is CASSVSRAGVSYEQYF. The CDR3 region has the DNA TGTGCCAGCAGCGTCTCTAGGGCGGGAGTTTCCTACGAGCAGTACTTC. J is TRBJ2-7 and V is TRBV7-3, with TRBD2 matching over 7 bases. Germline V gene lookup returns CDR1 SGHTA and CDR2 FQGTGA. V was pared by 5 bases and J by 1 base, with 11 bases of the junction left unmatched. The CDR3 runs 16 residues.